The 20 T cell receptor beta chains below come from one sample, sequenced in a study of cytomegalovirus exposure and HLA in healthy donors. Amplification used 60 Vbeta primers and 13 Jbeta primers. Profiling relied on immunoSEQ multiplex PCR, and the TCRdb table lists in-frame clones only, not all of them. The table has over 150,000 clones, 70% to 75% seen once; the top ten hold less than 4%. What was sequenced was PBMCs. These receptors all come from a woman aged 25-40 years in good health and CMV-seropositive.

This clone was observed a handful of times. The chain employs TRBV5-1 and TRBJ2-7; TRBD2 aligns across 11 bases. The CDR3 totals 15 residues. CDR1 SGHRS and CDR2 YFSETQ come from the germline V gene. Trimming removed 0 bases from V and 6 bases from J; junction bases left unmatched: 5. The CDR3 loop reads CASSLGPSGRCEQYF. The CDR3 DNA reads TGCGCCAGCAGCTTGGGGCCTAGCGGGAGGTGCGAGCAGTACTTC. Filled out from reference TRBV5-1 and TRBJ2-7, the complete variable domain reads KAGVTQTPRYLIKTRGQQVTLSCSPISGHRSVSWYQQTPGQGLQFLFEYFSETQRNKGNFPGRFSGRQFSNSRSEMNVSTLELGDSALYLCASSLGPSGRCEQYFGPGTRLTVT.

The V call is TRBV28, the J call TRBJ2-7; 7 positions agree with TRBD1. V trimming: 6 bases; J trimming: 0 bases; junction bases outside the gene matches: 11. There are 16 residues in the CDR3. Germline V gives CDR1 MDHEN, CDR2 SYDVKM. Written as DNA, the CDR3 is TGTGCCAGCAGCATAGGGAAGTGGGACAGCTCCTACGAGCAGTACTTC. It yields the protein CASSIGKWDSSYEQYF.

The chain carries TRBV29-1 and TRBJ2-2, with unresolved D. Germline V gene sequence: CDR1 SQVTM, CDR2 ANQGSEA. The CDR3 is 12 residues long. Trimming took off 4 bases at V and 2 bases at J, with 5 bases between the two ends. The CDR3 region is CSVGHNTGELFF. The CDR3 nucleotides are TGCAGCGTTGGACATAACACCGGGGAGCTGTTTTTT.

The DNA for the CDR3 is TGTGCCAGCAGTTTATCGGTCGGACACGATAATTCCTACGAGCAGTACTTC. It is translated as CASSLSVGHDNSYEQYF. This chain joins TRBV27 and TRBJ2-7, with a tentative D call TRBD1 (5 bases). The CDR3 is made up of 17 amino acids. CDR1 and CDR2 from the germline V gene are MNHEY and SMNVEV (reference sequence). Trimming removed 0 bases from V and 1 base from J, with 16 bases in between.

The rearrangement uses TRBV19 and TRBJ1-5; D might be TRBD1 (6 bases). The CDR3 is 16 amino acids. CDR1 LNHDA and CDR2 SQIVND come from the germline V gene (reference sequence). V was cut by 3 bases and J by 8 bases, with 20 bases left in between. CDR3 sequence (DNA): TGTGCCAGTAGTATTGCGACCGGGGGGGCCTACGAGCCCCAGCATTTT. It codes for CASSIATGGAYEPQHF.

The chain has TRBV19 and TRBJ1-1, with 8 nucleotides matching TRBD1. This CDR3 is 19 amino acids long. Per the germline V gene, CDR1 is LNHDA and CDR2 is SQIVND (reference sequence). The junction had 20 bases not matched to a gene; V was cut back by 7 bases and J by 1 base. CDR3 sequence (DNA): TGTGCCAGTACCCACAGTCTGGACAGGGTTGTAATTCGGAACACTGAAGCTTTCTTT. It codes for CASTHSLDRVVIRNTEAFF.

In DNA, the CDR3 is TGTGCCAGTCAAGCGAGAACCAACACCGGGGAGCTGTTTTTT. Amino acids: CASQARTNTGELFF. This chain links TRBV19 with TRBJ2-2; D gene ambiguous. Trimming took 8 bases from V and 2 from J, leaving 12 bases between them. CDR3 size: 14 residues. Germline V lookup: CDR1 LNHDA, CDR2 SQIVND (reference sequence).

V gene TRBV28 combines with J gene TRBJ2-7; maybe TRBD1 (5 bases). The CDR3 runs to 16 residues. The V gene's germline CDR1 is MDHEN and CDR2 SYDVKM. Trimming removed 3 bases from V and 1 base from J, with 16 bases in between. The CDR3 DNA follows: TGTGCCAGCAGTTTCCCCCAGGGAATGGCATCCTACGAGCAGTACTTC. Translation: CASSFPQGMASYEQYF.

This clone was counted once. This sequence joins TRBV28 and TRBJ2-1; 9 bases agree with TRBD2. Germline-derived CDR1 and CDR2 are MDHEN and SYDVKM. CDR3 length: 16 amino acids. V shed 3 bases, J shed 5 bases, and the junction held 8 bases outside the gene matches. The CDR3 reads CASSLGLAGRNNEQFF. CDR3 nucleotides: TGTGCCAGCAGTTTGGGGCTAGCGGGACGTAACAATGAGCAGTTCTTC.

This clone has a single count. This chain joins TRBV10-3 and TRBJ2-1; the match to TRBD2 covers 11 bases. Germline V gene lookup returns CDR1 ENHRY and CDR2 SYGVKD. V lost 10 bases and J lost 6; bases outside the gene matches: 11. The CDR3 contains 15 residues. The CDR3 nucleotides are TGTGCCACTCAAGGTAGCGGGAGGGCCGGCAATGAGCAGTTCTTC. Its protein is CATQGSGRAGNEQFF.

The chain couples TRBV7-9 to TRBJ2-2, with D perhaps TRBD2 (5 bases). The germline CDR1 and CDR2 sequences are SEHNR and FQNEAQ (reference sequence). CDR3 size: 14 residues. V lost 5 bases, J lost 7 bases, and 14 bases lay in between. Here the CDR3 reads CASSPWASGGELFF. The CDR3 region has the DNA TGTGCCAGCAGCCCGTGGGCAAGCGGCGGGGAGCTGTTTTTT.

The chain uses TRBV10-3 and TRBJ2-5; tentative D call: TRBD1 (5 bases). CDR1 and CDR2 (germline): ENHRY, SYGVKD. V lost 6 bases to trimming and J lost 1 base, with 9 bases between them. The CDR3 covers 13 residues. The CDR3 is CAIRDRLQETQYF. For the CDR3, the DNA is TGTGCCATCAGAGACAGACTCCAAGAGACCCAGTACTTC.

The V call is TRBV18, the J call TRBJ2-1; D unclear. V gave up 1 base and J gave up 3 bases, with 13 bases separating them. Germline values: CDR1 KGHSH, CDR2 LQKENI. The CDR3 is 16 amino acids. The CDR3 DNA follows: TGTGCCAGCTCACCACAACCGCAGGTAATCTACAATGAGCAGTTCTTC. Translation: CASSPQPQVIYNEQFF. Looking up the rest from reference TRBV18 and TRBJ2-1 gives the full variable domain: NAGVMQNPRHLVRRRGQEARLRCSPMKGHSHVYWYRQLPEEGLKFMVYLQKENIIDESGMPKERFSAEFPKEGPSILRIQQVVRGDSAAYFCASSPQPQVIYNEQFFGPGTRLTVL.

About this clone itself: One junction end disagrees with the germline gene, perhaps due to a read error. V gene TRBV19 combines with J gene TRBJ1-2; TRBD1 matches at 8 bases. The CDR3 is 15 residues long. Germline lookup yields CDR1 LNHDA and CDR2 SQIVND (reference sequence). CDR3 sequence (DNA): TGTGCCAGTCGTATTGACAGGGGTATCCGTTCGGGCTACACCTTC. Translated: CASRIDRGIRSGYTF.

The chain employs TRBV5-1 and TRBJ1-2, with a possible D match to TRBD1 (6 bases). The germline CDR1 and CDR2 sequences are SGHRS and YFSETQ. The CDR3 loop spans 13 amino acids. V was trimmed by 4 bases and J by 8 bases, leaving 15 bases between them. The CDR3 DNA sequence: TGCGCCAGCAGCCCACAGACAGGTGGCGGCTACACCTTC. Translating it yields CASSPQTGGGYTF.

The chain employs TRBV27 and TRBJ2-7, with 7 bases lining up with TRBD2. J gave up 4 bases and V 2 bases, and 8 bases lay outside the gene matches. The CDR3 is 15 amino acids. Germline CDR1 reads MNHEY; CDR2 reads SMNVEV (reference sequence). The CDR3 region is CASSLRGGFRYEQYF. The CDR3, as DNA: TGTGCCAGCAGTTTAAGGGGAGGGTTCCGATACGAGCAGTACTTC.

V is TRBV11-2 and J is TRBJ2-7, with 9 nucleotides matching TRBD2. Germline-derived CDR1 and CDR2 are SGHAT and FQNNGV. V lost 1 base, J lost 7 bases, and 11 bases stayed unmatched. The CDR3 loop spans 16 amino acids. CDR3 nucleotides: TGTGCCAGCAGCTTAGCCCGAGTAGCGGGAGTGGGGGAGCAGTACTTC. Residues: CASSLARVAGVGEQYF.

CDR3 bases: TGTGCCAGCAGCTTAGTCGGGGGGACCAGAAATGAGCAGTTCTTC. It is translated as CASSLVGGTRNEQFF. The chain has TRBV7-9 and TRBJ2-1, with TRBD2 matching over 7 bases. Germline CDR1 SEHNR, CDR2 FQNEAQ (reference sequence). This CDR3 contains 15 residues. With V trimmed by 1 base and J by 7 bases, 7 bases remained unmatched.

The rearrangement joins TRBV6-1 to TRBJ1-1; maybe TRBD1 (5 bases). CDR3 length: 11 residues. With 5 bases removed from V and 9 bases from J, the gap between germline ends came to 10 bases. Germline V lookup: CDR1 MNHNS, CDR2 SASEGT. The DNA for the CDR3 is TGTGCCAGCAGTTCGGACAAGAAAGCTTTCTTT. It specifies CASSSDKKAFF.

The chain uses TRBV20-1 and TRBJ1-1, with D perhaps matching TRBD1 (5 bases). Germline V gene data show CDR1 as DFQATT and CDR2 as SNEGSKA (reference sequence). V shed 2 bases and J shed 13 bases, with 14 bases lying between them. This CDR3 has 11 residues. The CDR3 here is CSARIGGKDFF. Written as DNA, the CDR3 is TGCAGTGCTAGAATCGGGGGAAAAGATTTCTTT.